The 25 T cell receptor beta chains below all came from one sample that was sequenced in a study of cytomegalovirus exposure and HLA in healthy donors. PCR used 60 Vbeta primers and 13 Jbeta primers. Profiling relied on immunoSEQ multiplex PCR, and the TCRdb table lists in-frame clones only, not all of them. The sample has approximately 160,000 clones, approximately 79% seen once. The sample comprised PBMCs. These receptors were obtained from a human donor in good health.

V gene TRBV15 combines with J gene TRBJ2-2; weak D call: TRBD2 (6 bases). Between the trimmed V and J ends, which lost 7 bases and 0 bases, there was a span of 27 bases. Per germline, CDR1 LNHNV and CDR2 YYDKDF (reference sequence). The CDR3 consists of 20 residues. CDR3 DNA sequence: TGTGCCACCAACTCCCGGGATACTGGGGGGAGACGAACGAACACCGGGGAGCTGTTTTTT. Translating it yields CATNSRDTGGRRTNTGELFF.

This chain connects TRBV10-1 to TRBJ2-5; TRBD2 agrees at 16 bases. Trimming took 2 bases from V and 4 from J; bases not matched to a gene: 7. Germline lookup yields CDR1 WNHNN and CDR2 SYGVQD (reference sequence). The length of the CDR3 is 18 residues. The CDR3 protein is CASSEGTSGGAEGETQYF. DNA of the CDR3: TGCGCCAGCAGTGAGGGGACTAGCGGGGGGGCCGAGGGAGAGACCCAGTACTTC.

The chain uses TRBV27 and TRBJ1-4; 7 bases align to TRBD1. Germline values: CDR1 MNHEY, CDR2 SMNVEV (reference sequence). J lost 7 bases, V lost 6 bases, and 11 bases had no gene match. CDR3 length: 15 residues. The CDR3 region is CASSLSGGYGEKLFF. The CDR3 coding sequence is TGTGCCAGCAGCCTTTCAGGGGGATATGGTGAAAAACTGTTTTTT.

The chain links TRBV4-1 to TRBJ2-7; the D gene is possibly TRBD2 (6 bases). This CDR3 contains 16 residues. Germline CDR1 MGHRA, CDR2 YSYEKL. Trimming stripped 1 base from V and 3 bases from J, with 16 bases between. CDR3 loop: CASSQVGSGSVYEQYF. In DNA form, the CDR3 reads TGCGCCAGCAGCCAAGTGGGTAGCGGCAGTGTCTACGAGCAGTACTTC.

This rearrangement joins TRBV2 to TRBJ2-3, with TRBD2 identical over 8 bases. V shed 7 bases and J 14 bases; nucleotides not matched to a gene: 8. This CDR3 has 11 amino acids. Germline CDR1 is SNHLY and CDR2 is FYNNEI. In nucleotides, the CDR3 is TGTGCCAGCACCTTCGGGGGGGAGGTGTATTTT. It specifies CASTFGGEVYF.

V and J are TRBV4-3 and TRBJ1-6; possibly TRBD1 for D (5 bases). The CDR3 is 12 amino acids. V shed 4 bases and J shed 10 bases, with 8 bases lying between them. CDR1 is LGHNA, CDR2 YSLEER, per germline. The CDR3 bases are TGCGCCAGCAGCCTGGGGGGATCACCCCTCCACTTT. Translated: CASSLGGSPLHF.

This clone is a singleton in its sample. This rearrangement joins TRBV6-1 to TRBJ2-7; no definite D call. CDR3 length: 15 amino acids. Germline CDR1 and CDR2: MNHNS and SASEGT. Trimming stripped 8 bases from V and 0 bases from J, with 17 bases between. The CDR3: CASFEPTRHSYEQYF. The CDR3 DNA is TGTGCCAGCTTCGAACCCACTCGTCACTCCTACGAGCAGTACTTC.

The chain recombines TRBV7-9 with TRBJ2-3; 8 bases fit TRBD1. This CDR3 is built from 17 residues. Germline V lookup: CDR1 SEHNR, CDR2 FQNEAQ (reference sequence). With V trimmed by 0 bases and J by 3 bases, 8 bases remained unmatched. CDR3 region: CASSLARTGFMTDTQYF. The CDR3 nucleotides are TGTGCCAGCAGCTTAGCGAGGACAGGGTTTATGACAGATACGCAGTATTTT.

The gene calls are TRBV27 and TRBJ1-5; maybe TRBD1 (6 bases). Germline CDR1 is MNHEY and CDR2 is SMNVEV (reference sequence). Trimming took 4 bases from V and 4 from J, leaving 11 bases between them. This CDR3 spans 14 amino acids. CDR3 nucleotides: TGTGCCAGCAGTTCTACAGGGTGGAATCAGCCCCAGCATTTT. Amino acid sequence: CASSSTGWNQPQHF.

The chain recombines TRBV7-8 with TRBJ2-7; 7 bases map to TRBD1. This CDR3 comprises 17 residues. The ends lost 1 base at V and 3 bases at J; junction bases unmatched: 12. The germline gives CDR1 SGHVS, CDR2 FQNEAQ. CDR3 DNA: TGTGCCAGCAGCTTAGAGTCCCCCTTTGCAGGGGGCTACGAGCAGTACTTC. It is translated as CASSLESPFAGGYEQYF.

This clone turned up a few times. This chain links TRBV6-1 with TRBJ2-7; D possibly corresponds to TRBD2 (6 bases). The length of the CDR3 is 15 residues. From germline, CDR1 is MNHNS and CDR2 SASEGT. V lost 2 bases and J 6 bases, leaving 17 bases between the germline ends. Here the CDR3 reads CASSETMTGAGEQYF. CDR3 sequence (DNA): TGTGCCAGCAGTGAAACGATGACCGGAGCGGGCGAGCAGTACTTC.

The V and J genes are TRBV10-1 and TRBJ2-1; the D gene is possibly TRBD2 (6 bases). V dropped 2 bases and J dropped 3 bases, with 11 bases sitting between them. CDR1 and CDR2 from the germline V gene are WNHNN and SYGVQD (reference sequence). The CDR3 has 15 residues. CDR3 protein: CASSELASDYNEQFF. CDR3 nucleotides: TGCGCCAGCAGTGAGCTGGCTAGCGACTACAATGAGCAGTTCTTC.

This clone appeared once. The chain combines TRBV2 with TRBJ1-4; tentatively, D is TRBD1 (6 bases). V was cut by 4 bases and J by 7 bases, with 16 bases left in between. Germline V lookup: CDR1 SNHLY, CDR2 FYNNEI. The CDR3 is 15 residues long. The CDR3 here is CASSVSTGLGEKLFF. The CDR3, as DNA: TGTGCCAGCAGTGTTTCGACAGGACTGGGTGAAAAACTGTTTTTT.

The CDR3: CASTGGYGYTF. The CDR3 nucleotides are TGCGCCAGCACGGGGGGCTATGGCTACACCTTC. V gene TRBV10-2 combines with J gene TRBJ1-2; D is possibly TRBD1 (5 bases). Germline V lookup: CDR1 WSHSY, CDR2 SAAADI. There are 11 residues in the CDR3. The V end was cut by 7 bases, the J end by 4 bases, with 7 bases between.

The chain is built from TRBV13 and TRBJ1-2; D unclear. CDR3 size: 12 residues. V lost 2 bases to trimming and J lost 5 bases, with 6 bases between them. Germline V gives CDR1 PRHDT, CDR2 FYEKMQ (reference sequence). Here the CDR3 DNA reads TGTGCCAGCAGCTTACGAGGGTATGGCTACACCTTC. Its translation is CASSLRGYGYTF. Drawing the rest from reference TRBV13 and TRBJ1-2, the complete variable domain is AAGVIQSPRHLIKEKRETATLKCYPIPRHDTVYWYQQGPGQDPQFLISFYEKMQSDKGSIPDRFSAQQFSDYHSELNMSSLELGDSALYFCASSLRGYGYTFGSGTRLTVV.

This clone was counted a single time. V gene TRBV18 combines with J gene TRBJ2-7; D is perhaps TRBD1 (5 bases). V shed 0 bases and J shed 2 bases, with 11 bases lying between them. The germline V gene has CDR1 KGHSH and CDR2 LQKENI. The CDR3 contains 15 residues. The CDR3 DNA reads TGTGCCAGCTCACCACCGGTGGACACACCCTACGAGCAGTACTTC. Amino acid sequence: CASSPPVDTPYEQYF.

In the case of this clone: The junction differs from germline at one of its ends, possibly a read error. This chain uses TRBV5-1 with TRBJ1-2, with 9 bases aligning to TRBD1. This CDR3 contains 12 residues. From germline, CDR1 is SGHRS and CDR2 YFSETQ. This CDR3 is CASSIPGQGEIF. The DNA of the CDR3 is TGCGCCAGCAGCATACCGGGACAGGGCGAGATATTC.

This clone was seen a few times. This chain uses TRBV7-2 with TRBJ2-7; D remains unclear. Trimming cost V 2 bases and J 3 bases, with 2 bases left between them. The CDR3 totals 11 residues. Germline V CDR1 and CDR2: SGHTA, FQGNSA. The DNA of the CDR3 is TGTGCCAGCAGCTTACTCTACGAGCAGTACTTC. This codes for CASSLLYEQYF.

The chain joins TRBV7-2 to TRBJ1-1; D ambiguous. The V gene's germline CDR1 is SGHTA and CDR2 FQGNSA. The V end lost 8 bases, the J end lost 12 bases, and 22 bases lay between the germline ends. The CDR3 length is 13 residues. The CDR3 nucleotides are TGTGCCAGCCTCCAGAGGGCGGAACGGACGCCTTTCTTT. It yields the protein CASLQRAERTPFF.

The rearrangement uses TRBV4-3 and TRBJ2-4; D is possibly TRBD1 (6 bases). The V end lost 1 base, the J end lost 7 bases, and 17 bases lay between the germline ends. The CDR3 extends over 16 amino acids. Per the germline V gene, CDR1 is LGHNA and CDR2 is YSLEER. CDR3 loop: CASSQGYTGFSNIQYF. The CDR3 DNA reads TGCGCCAGCAGCCAAGGTTATACAGGGTTCTCGAACATTCAGTACTTC.

The rearrangement joins TRBV15 to TRBJ1-5, with a tentative D call TRBD1 (6 bases). Germline-derived CDR1 and CDR2 are LNHNV and YYDKDF (reference sequence). CDR3 length: 15 amino acids. V dropped 5 bases and J dropped 4 bases, with 15 bases sitting between them. The CDR3 region is CATSFVRQGNQPQHF. DNA for the CDR3: TGTGCCACCAGCTTCGTAAGGCAGGGGAATCAGCCCCAGCATTTT.

This clone was observed a handful of times. This chain connects TRBV28 to TRBJ2-1, with 11 bases identical to TRBD2. The CDR3 has 21 residues. Germline V gives CDR1 MDHEN, CDR2 SYDVKM. Trimming removed 4 bases from V and 6 bases from J; junction bases left unmatched: 23. In DNA, the CDR3 is TGTGCCAGCAGTTACCGGGTTCTAGCGGGGGGAAGAAATCTCGGGACCAATGAGCAGTTCTTC. This codes for CASSYRVLAGGRNLGTNEQFF. Full variable domain (rest looked up from reference TRBV28 and TRBJ2-1): DVKVTQSSRYLVKRTGEKVFLECVQDMDHENMFWYRQDPGLGLRLIYFSYDVKMKEKGDIPEGYSVSREKKERFSLILESASTNQTSMYLCASSYRVLAGGRNLGTNEQFFGPGTRLTVL.

This chain uses TRBV2 with TRBJ2-7; 11 nucleotides match TRBD1. Germline V CDR1 and CDR2: SNHLY, FYNNEI. V lost 3 bases and J lost 4; bases outside the gene matches: 5. The CDR3 totals 15 residues. CDR3 sequence: CASSDIGQGAYEQYF. In DNA, the CDR3 is TGTGCCAGCAGTGATATAGGACAGGGGGCTTACGAGCAGTACTTC.

This chain connects TRBV11-2 to TRBJ2-1; 8 nucleotides match TRBD1. The CDR3 has 15 residues. The V segment lost 5 bases and the J segment 6 bases; nucleotides outside the gene matches: 9. From germline, CDR1 is SGHAT and CDR2 FQNNGV. CDR3 region: CASSQVGQGSNEQFF. The DNA for the CDR3 is TGTGCCAGCAGCCAAGTAGGACAGGGTTCCAATGAGCAGTTCTTC.

The sample holds one count of this clone. V is TRBV7-2 and J is TRBJ2-3, with D perhaps TRBD2 (6 bases). The germline gives CDR1 SGHTA, CDR2 FQGNSA. The CDR3 spans 16 residues. V lost 5 bases to trimming and J lost 6 bases, with 21 bases between them. The DNA of the CDR3 is TGTGCCAGCAGCGAGATCGGGACTCTTAATAGCGATACGCAGTATTTT. Its protein product is CASSEIGTLNSDTQYF.